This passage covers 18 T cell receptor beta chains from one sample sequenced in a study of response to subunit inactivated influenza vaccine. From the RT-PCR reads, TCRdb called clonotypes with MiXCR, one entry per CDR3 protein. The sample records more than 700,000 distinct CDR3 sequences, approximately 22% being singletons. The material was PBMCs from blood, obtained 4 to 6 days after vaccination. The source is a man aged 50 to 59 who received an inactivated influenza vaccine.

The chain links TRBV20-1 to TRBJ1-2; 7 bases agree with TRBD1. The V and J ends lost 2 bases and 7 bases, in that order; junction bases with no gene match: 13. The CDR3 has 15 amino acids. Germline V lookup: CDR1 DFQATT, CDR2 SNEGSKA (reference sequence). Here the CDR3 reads CSARPGQSPRGGYTF. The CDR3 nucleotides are TGCAGTGCTAGACCGGGACAGTCGCCTCGGGGTGGCTACACCTTC.

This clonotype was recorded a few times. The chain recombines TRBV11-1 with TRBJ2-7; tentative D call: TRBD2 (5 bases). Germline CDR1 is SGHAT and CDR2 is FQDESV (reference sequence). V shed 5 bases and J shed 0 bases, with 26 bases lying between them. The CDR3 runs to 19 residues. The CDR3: CASSHGGNAGRLSSYEQYF. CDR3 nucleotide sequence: TGTGCCAGCAGCCACGGCGGTAACGCGGGCCGCCTCAGCTCCTACGAGCAGTACTTC.

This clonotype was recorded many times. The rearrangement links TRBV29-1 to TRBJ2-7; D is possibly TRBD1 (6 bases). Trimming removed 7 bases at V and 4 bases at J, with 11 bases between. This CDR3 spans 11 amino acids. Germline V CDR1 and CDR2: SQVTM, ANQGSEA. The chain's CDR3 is CSATGMYEQYF. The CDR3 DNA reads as TGCAGCGCTACAGGGATGTACGAGCAGTACTTC.

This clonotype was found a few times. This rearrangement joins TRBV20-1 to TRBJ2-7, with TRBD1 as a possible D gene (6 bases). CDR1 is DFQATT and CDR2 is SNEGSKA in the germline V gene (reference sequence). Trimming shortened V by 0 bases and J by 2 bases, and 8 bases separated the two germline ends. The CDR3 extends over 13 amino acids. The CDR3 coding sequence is TGCAGTGCTAGAGAGACAGGTCCCTACGAGCAGTACTTC. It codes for CSARETGPYEQYF.

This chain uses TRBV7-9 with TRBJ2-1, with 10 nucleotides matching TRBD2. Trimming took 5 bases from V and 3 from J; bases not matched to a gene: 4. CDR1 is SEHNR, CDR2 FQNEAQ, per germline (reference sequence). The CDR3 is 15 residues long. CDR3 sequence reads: CASSLTSGYYNEQFF. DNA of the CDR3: TGTGCCAGCAGCCTGACTAGCGGGTACTACAATGAGCAGTTCTTC.

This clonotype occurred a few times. The CDR3 here is CSARAPGRRDSPLHF. In DNA form, the CDR3 reads TGCAGTGCTAGAGCGCCAGGACGGAGGGATTCACCCCTCCACTTT. The rearrangement uses TRBV20-1 and TRBJ1-6; D call uncertain. Looked up from germline, CDR1 is DFQATT and CDR2 is SNEGSKA (reference sequence). Trimming left V 1 base short and J 8 bases short, with 15 bases between. The CDR3 is 15 residues long.

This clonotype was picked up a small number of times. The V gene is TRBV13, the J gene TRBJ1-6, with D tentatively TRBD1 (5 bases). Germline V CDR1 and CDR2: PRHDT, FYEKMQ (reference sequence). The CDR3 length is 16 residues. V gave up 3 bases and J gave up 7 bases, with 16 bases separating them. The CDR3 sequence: CASSFGGRSQNSPLHF. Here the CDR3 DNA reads TGTGCCAGCAGCTTCGGGGGAAGGTCTCAGAATTCACCCCTCCACTTT.

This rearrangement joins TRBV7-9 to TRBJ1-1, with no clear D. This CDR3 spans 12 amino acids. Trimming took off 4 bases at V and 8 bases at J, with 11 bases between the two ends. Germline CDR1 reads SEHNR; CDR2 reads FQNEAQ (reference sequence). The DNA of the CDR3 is TGTGCCAGCAGCTCCTCTGGACGGGAAGCTTTCTTT. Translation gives CASSSSGREAFF.

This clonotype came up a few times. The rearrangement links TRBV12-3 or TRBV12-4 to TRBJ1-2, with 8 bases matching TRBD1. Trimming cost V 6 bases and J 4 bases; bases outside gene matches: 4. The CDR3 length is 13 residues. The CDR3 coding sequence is TGTGCCAGCAGCTCGGACAGGGCCTATGGCTACACCTTC. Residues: CASSSDRAYGYTF.

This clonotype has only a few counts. CDR3 protein: CASSQTGTSGRSAYEQYF. CDR3 bases: TGTGCCAGCAGTCAAACCGGGACTAGCGGAAGATCAGCCTACGAGCAGTACTTC. The chain combines TRBV28 with TRBJ2-7; 11 bases map to TRBD2. This CDR3 contains 18 residues. The germline V gene encodes CDR1 MDHEN and CDR2 SYDVKM. V lost 5 bases, J lost 2 bases, and 14 bases stayed unmatched. The full variable domain, with the rest looked up from reference TRBV28 and TRBJ2-7, is DVKVTQSSRYLVKRTGEKVFLECVQDMDHENMFWYRQDPGLGLRLIYFSYDVKMKEKGDIPEGYSVSREKKERFSLILESASTNQTSMYLCASSQTGTSGRSAYEQYFGPGTRLTVT.

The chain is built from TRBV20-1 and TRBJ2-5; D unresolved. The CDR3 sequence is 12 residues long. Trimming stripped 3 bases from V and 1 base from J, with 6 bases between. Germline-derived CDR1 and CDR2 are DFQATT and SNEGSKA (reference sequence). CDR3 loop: CSASPIQETQYF. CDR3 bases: TGCAGTGCTAGTCCTATCCAAGAGACCCAGTACTTC.

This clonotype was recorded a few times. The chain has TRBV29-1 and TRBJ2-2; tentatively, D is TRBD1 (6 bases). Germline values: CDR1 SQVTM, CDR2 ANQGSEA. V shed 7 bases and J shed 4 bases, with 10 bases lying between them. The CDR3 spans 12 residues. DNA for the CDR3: TGCAGCGCCCACAGGGTCACCGGGGAGCTGTTTTTT. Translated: CSAHRVTGELFF.

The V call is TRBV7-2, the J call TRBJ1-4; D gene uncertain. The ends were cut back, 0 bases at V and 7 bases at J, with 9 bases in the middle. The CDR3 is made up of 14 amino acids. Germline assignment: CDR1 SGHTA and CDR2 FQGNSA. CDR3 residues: CASSLAGNREKLFF. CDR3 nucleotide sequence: TGTGCCAGCAGCTTAGCCGGGAATCGTGAAAAACTGTTTTTT.

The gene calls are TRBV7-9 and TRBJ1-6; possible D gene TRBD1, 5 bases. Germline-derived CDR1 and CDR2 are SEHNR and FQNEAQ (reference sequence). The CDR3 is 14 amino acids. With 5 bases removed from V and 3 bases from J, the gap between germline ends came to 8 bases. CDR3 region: CASSTRDYNSPLHF. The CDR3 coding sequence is TGTGCCAGCAGCACCAGGGACTATAATTCACCCCTCCACTTT.

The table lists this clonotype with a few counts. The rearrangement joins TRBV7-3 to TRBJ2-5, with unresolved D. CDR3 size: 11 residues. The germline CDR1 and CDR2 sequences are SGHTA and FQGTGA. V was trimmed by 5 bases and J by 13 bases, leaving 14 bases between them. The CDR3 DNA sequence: TGTGCCAGCAGCGTAAATGGTCCCCTGTACTTC. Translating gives CASSVNGPLYF.

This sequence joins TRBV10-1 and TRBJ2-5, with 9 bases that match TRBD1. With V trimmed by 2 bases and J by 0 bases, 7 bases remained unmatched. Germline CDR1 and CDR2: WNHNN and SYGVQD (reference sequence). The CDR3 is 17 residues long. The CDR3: CASSEDGTGPHQETQYF. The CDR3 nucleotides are TGCGCCAGCAGTGAGGATGGGACAGGGCCTCACCAAGAGACCCAGTACTTC.

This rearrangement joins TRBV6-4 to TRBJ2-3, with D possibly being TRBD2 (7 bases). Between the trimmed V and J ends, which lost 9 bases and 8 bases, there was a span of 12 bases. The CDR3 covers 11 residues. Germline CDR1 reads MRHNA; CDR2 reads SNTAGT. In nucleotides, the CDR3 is TGTGCCAGTGAAGGGGGGGGTACGCAGTATTTT. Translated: CASEGGGTQYF.

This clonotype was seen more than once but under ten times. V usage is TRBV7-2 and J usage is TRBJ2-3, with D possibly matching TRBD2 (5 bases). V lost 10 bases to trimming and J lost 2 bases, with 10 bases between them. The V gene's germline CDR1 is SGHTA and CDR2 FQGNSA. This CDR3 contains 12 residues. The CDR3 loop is CATRTLTDTQYF. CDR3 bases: TGTGCCACTCGGACTCTCACAGATACGCAGTATTTT.